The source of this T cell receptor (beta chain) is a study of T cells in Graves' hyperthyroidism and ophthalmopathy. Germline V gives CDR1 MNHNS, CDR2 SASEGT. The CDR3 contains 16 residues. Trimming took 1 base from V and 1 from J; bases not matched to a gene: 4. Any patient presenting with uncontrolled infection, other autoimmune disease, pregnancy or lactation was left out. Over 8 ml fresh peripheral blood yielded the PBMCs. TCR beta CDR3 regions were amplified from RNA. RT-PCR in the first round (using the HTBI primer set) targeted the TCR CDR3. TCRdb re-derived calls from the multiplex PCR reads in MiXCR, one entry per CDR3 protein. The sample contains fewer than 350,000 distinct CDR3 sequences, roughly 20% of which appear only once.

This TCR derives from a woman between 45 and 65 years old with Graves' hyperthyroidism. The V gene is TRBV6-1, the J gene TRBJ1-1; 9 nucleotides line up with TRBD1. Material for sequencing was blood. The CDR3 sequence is CASSEGGDRANTEAFF. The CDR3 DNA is TGTGCCAGCAGTGAAGGGGGGGACAGGGCGAACACTGAAGCTTTCTTT.